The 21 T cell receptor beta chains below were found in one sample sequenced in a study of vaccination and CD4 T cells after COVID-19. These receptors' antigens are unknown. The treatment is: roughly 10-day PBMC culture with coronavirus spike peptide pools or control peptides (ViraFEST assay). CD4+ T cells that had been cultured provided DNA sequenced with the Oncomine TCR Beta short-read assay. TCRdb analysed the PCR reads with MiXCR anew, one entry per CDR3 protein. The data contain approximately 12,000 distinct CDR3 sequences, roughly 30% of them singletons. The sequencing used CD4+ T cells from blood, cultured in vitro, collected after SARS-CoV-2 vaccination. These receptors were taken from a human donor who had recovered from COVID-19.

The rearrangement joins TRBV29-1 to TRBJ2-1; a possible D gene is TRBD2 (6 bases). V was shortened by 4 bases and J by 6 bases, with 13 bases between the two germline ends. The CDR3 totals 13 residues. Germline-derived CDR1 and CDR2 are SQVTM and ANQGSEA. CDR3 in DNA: TGCAGCGTTGGGGAGGATAAGTTCAATGAGCAGTTCTTC. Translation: CSVGEDKFNEQFF.

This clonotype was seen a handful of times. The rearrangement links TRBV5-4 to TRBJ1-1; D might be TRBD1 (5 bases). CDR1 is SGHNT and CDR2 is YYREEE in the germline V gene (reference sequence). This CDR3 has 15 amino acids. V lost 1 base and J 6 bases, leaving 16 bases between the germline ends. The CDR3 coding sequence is TGTGCCAGCAGCTTGAGGCAGGGTGGAGGGTCTGAAGCTTTCTTT. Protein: CASSLRQGGGSEAFF.

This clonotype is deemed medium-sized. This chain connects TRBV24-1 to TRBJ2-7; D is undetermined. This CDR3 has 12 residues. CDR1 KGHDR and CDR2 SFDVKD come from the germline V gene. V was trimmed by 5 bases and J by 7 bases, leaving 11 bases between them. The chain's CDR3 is CATSGGAEEQYF. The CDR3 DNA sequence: TGTGCCACCAGTGGAGGAGCTGAGGAGCAGTACTTC.

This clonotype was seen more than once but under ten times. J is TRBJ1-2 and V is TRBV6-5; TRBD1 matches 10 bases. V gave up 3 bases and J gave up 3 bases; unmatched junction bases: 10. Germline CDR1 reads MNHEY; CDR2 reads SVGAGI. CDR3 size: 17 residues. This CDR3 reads CASSYRDRGSPYYGYTF. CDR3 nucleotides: TGTGCCAGCAGTTATCGGGACAGGGGATCCCCTTACTATGGCTACACCTTC.

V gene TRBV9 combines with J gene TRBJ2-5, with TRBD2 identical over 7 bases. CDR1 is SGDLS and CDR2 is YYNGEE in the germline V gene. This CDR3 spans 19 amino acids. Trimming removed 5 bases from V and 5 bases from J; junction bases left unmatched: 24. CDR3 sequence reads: CASSAGSDGGSRIDETQYF. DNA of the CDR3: TGTGCCAGCAGTGCGGGGTCTGACGGCGGGAGTCGCATCGACGAGACCCAGTACTTC.

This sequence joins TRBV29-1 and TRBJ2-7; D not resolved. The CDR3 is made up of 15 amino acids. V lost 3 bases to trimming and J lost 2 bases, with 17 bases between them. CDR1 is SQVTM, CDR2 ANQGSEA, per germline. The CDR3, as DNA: TGCAGCGTTGATGGTTTAGGGCGGAACGCCTACGAGCAGTACTTC. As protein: CSVDGLGRNAYEQYF.

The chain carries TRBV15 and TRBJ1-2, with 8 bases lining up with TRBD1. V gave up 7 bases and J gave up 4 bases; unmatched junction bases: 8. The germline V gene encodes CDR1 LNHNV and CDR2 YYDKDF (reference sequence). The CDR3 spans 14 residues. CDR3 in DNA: TGTGCCACCAACATCAGGGGGCGCGGCTATGGCTACACCTTC. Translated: CATNIRGRGYGYTF.

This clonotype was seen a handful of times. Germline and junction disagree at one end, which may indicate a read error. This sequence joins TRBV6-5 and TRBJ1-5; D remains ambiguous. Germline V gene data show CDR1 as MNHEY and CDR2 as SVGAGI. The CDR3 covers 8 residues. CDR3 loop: CASSYLLF. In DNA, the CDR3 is TGTGCCAGCAGTTATCTGCTTTTT.

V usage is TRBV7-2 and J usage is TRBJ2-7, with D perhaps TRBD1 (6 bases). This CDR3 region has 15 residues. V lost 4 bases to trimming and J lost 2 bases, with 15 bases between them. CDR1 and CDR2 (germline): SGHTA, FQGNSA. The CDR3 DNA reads TGTGCCAGCAGCTCGCGCGGACAGCTCACCTACGAGCAGTACTTC. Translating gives CASSSRGQLTYEQYF.

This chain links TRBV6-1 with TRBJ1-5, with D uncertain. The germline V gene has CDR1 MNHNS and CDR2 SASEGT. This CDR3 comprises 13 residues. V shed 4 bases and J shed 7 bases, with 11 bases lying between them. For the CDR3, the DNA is TGTGCCAGCAGTGTTTTAAAATACCAGCCCCAGCATTTT. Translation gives CASSVLKYQPQHF.

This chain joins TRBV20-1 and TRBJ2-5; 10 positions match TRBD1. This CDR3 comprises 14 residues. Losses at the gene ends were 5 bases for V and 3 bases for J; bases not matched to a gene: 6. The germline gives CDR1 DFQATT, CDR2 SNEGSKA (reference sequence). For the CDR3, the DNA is TGCAGTGCTTACAGGACAGGGGGGAAAGAGACCCAGTACTTC. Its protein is CSAYRTGGKETQYF.

CDR3 sequence: CASSPDGGANTQYF. CDR3 DNA sequence: TGTGCCAGCAGCCCGGACGGCGGTGCTAATACGCAGTATTTT. V is TRBV7-9 and J is TRBJ2-3; D not certain. The V end lost 5 bases, the J end lost 7 bases, and 16 bases lay between the germline ends. Germline lookup yields CDR1 SEHNR and CDR2 FQNEAQ (reference sequence). This CDR3 has 14 residues.

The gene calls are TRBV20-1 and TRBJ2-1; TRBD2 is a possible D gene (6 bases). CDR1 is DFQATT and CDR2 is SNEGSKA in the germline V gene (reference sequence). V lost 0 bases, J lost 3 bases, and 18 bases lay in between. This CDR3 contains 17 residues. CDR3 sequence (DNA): TGCAGTGCTAGAGACATTCGGGCGGGGAGTTTCTACAATGAGCAGTTCTTC. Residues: CSARDIRAGSFYNEQFF.

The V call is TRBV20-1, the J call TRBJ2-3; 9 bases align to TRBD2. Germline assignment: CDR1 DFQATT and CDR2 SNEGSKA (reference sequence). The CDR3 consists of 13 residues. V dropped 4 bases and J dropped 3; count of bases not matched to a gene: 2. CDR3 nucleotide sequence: TGCAGTGCTACAGGACTAGCGACAGATACGCAGTATTTT. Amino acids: CSATGLATDTQYF.

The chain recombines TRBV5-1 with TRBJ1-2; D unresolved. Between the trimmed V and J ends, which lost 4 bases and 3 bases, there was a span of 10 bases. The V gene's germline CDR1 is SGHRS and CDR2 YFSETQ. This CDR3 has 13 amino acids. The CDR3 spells CASSGSRDYGYTF. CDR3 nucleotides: TGCGCCAGCAGCGGTTCAAGGGACTATGGCTACACCTTC.

The CDR3 bases are TGTGCCAGCAGTTCCCGAAGGGGGGCCAGCGATGGCTACACCTTC. Amino acid sequence: CASSSRRGASDGYTF. The rearrangement links TRBV27 to TRBJ1-2; tentatively, D is TRBD1 (6 bases). V lost 4 bases to trimming and J lost 6 bases, with 18 bases between them. The CDR3 is made up of 15 amino acids. The germline CDR1 and CDR2 sequences are MNHEY and SMNVEV (reference sequence).

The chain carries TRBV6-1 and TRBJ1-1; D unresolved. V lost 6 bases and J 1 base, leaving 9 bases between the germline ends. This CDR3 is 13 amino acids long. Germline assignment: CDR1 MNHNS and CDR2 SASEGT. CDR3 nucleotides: TGTGCCAGCAGAACGGCCACGAACACTGAAGCTTTCTTT. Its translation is CASRTATNTEAFF.

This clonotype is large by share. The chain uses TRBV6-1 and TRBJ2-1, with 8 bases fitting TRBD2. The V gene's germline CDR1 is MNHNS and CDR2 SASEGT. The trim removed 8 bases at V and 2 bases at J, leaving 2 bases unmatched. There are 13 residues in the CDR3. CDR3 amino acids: CASGRGAYNEQFF. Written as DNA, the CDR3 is TGTGCCAGCGGGCGGGGGGCCTACAATGAGCAGTTCTTC.

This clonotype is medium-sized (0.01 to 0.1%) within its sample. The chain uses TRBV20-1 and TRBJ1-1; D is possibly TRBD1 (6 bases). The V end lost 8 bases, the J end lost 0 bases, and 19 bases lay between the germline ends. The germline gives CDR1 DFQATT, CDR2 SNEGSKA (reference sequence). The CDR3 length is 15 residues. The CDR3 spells CSTATGLRVNTEAFF. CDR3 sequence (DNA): TGCAGTACTGCTACAGGGCTTAGGGTGAACACTGAAGCTTTCTTT.

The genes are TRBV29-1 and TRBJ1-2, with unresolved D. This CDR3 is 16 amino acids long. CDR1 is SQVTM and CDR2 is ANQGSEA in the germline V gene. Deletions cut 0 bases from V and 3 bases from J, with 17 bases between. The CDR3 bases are TGCAGCGTTGAAGAGTGGCAAGCGAAAGGCGACTATGGCTACACCTTC. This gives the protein CSVEEWQAKGDYGYTF.

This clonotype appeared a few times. The CDR3 protein is CASSPDGGGTEAFF. For the CDR3, the DNA is TGTGCCAGCAGCCCGGACGGCGGGGGCACTGAAGCTTTCTTT. The chain has TRBV11-3 and TRBJ1-1; the D gene is possibly TRBD1 (5 bases). The germline V gene has CDR1 SGHNT and CDR2 YENEEA. This CDR3 comprises 14 residues. Deletions cut 5 bases from V and 4 bases from J, with 14 bases between.